The 16 T cell receptor beta chains below all came from one sample that was sequenced in a study of human T cells and chemical hapten exposure. Time point reported: pre-sensitization, week 0. The treatment here: therapeutic diphenylcyclopropenone sensitization with weekly scalp DPC. TCRdb passed the RACE reads through MiXCR, listing each CDR3 protein once. The sample shows approximately 180,000 distinct CDR3 sequences, approximately 31% of them seen only once. Source: whole blood, taken in connection with sensitization to the hapten diphenylcyclopropenone (DPC). Receptors were obtained from a woman in her twenties or thirties with alopecia areata. Some clones in this sample may be carry-over from other donors' samples.

This clonotype turned up a few times. V gene TRBV20-1 combines with J gene TRBJ1-1, with D tentatively TRBD1 (5 bases). Germline-derived CDR1 and CDR2 are DFQATT and SNEGSKA (reference sequence). This CDR3 region has 13 residues. The V end lost 7 bases, the J end lost 3 bases, and 15 bases lay between the germline ends. Here the CDR3 DNA reads TGCAGTGTTCCCCGGGGCCAGGACACTGAAGCTTTCTTT. The encoded protein is CSVPRGQDTEAFF.

The chain employs TRBV28 and TRBJ2-3; 7 bases are shared with TRBD1. V trimming: 3 bases; J trimming: 1 base; junction bases outside the gene matches: 7. Germline-derived CDR1 and CDR2 are MDHEN and SYDVKM. The CDR3 sequence is 16 residues long. This CDR3 is CASSLYRGARTDTQYF. The CDR3 nucleotides read TGTGCCAGCAGTTTGTACAGGGGTGCGCGCACAGATACGCAGTATTTT.

The table lists this clonotype with a few counts. The rearrangement links TRBV7-2 to TRBJ1-5, with D uncertain. CDR3 length equals 13 residues. Germline V CDR1 and CDR2: SGHTA, FQGNSA. V lost 5 bases, J lost 8 bases, and 13 bases lay in between. The CDR3 reads CASSPVPIEPQHF. The CDR3 DNA follows: TGTGCCAGCAGCCCCGTCCCCATCGAGCCCCAGCATTTT.

The gene calls are TRBV7-2 and TRBJ2-1; D is possibly TRBD2 (6 bases). V was trimmed by 3 bases and J by 12 bases, leaving 15 bases between them. The CDR3 spans 13 residues. Germline V lookup: CDR1 SGHTA, CDR2 FQGNSA. In DNA, the CDR3 is TGTGCCAGCAGCTTGGGACTGGCTCGGGGGCAGTTCTTC. It specifies CASSLGLARGQFF.

This clonotype was found a few times. V is TRBV28 and J is TRBJ2-3, with D perhaps being TRBD1 or TRBD2 (5 bases each). This CDR3 region has 12 residues. Trimming took off 11 bases at V and 6 bases at J, with 15 bases between the two ends. Per germline, CDR1 MDHEN and CDR2 SYDVKM. CDR3 amino acids: CASTGTFDTQYF. As DNA, the CDR3 is TGTGCCTCGACTGGGACCTTTGATACGCAGTATTTT.

There are a few counts of this clonotype. The chain combines TRBV5-1 with TRBJ2-7, with D possibly being TRBD2 (5 bases). The CDR3 covers 14 residues. Per germline, CDR1 SGHRS and CDR2 YFSETQ. Trimming stripped 3 bases from V and 6 bases from J, with 16 bases between. CDR3 protein: CASSSWTGPGEQYF. CDR3 sequence (DNA): TGCGCCAGCAGCTCCTGGACTGGGCCTGGCGAGCAGTACTTC.

This clonotype has just a few counts. This chain's CDR3 is CAWTANYGYTF. CDR3 bases: TGTGCCTGGACCGCCAACTATGGCTACACCTTC. This rearrangement joins TRBV30 to TRBJ1-2; D remains ambiguous. Germline CDR1 and CDR2: GTSNPN and SVGIG (reference sequence). The CDR3 totals 11 residues. V gave up 4 bases and J gave up 2 bases, with 5 bases separating them. The full variable domain, rest sourced from reference TRBV30 and TRBJ1-2, is SQTIHQWPATLVQPVGSPLSLECTVEGTSNPNLYWYRQAAGRGLQLLFYSVGIGQISSEVPQNLSASRPQDRQFILSSKKLLLSDSGFYLCAWTANYGYTFGSGTRLTVV.

This chain uses TRBV28 with TRBJ2-7; 12 nucleotides line up with TRBD2. Per the germline V gene, CDR1 is MDHEN and CDR2 is SYDVKM. After removal of 5 bases from V and 2 bases from J, the junction contained 4 bases not matched to a gene. The CDR3 spans 15 residues. CDR3 sequence reads: CASSLAGGLTYEQYF. CDR3 bases: TGTGCCAGCAGTCTAGCGGGAGGGCTGACCTACGAGCAGTACTTC.

There are a few counts of this clonotype. The V and J genes are TRBV28 and TRBJ2-1; TRBD2 agrees at 11 bases. CDR1 MDHEN and CDR2 SYDVKM come from the germline V gene. The CDR3 has 15 amino acids. Trimming removed 6 bases from V and 5 bases from J; junction bases left unmatched: 6. The CDR3 sequence is CASSSGTSGHNEQFF. CDR3 DNA sequence: TGTGCCAGCAGCAGCGGGACTAGCGGACACAATGAGCAGTTCTTC.

This clonotype has just a few counts. CDR3 nucleotide sequence: TGTGCCAGCAGTTGGGACACGGAGCAGTTCTTC. It encodes CASSWDTEQFF. The chain is built from TRBV12-3 or TRBV12-4 and TRBJ2-1; TRBD1 might be the D (6 bases). CDR3 length equals 11 residues. V shed 4 bases and J shed 10 bases, with 8 bases lying between them.

This clonotype was counted only a few times. The CDR3 region is CASSLDGAPGSSYNSPLHF. Here the CDR3 DNA reads TGTGCCAGCAGCTTGGACGGGGCCCCAGGAAGCTCCTATAATTCACCCCTCCACTTT. The V gene is TRBV5-6, the J gene TRBJ1-6; D possibly corresponds to TRBD1 (5 bases). This CDR3 contains 19 residues. Deletions cut 0 bases from V and 0 bases from J, with 16 bases between. Germline CDR1 SGHDT, CDR2 YYEEEE.

The CDR3 coding sequence is TGTGCCAGCAGCTCACGGACAGGGGGGGCCGAGCAGTACTTC. It encodes CASSSRTGGAEQYF. The chain recombines TRBV9 with TRBJ2-7; 10 bases line up with TRBD1. This CDR3 is built from 14 residues. V gave up 4 bases and J gave up 6 bases; unmatched junction bases: 7. CDR1 is SGDLS, CDR2 YYNGEE, per germline.

This rearrangement joins TRBV20-1 to TRBJ2-3; D gene uncertain. From germline, CDR1 is DFQATT and CDR2 SNEGSKA (reference sequence). The CDR3 runs to 15 residues. V was pared by 3 bases and J by 4 bases, with 17 bases between. The CDR3 region is CSARRPQGRPDTQYF. DNA of the CDR3: TGCAGTGCTAGGCGTCCCCAAGGGCGCCCAGATACGCAGTATTTT.

This chain joins TRBV7-9 and TRBJ1-1, with TRBD1 matching 8 bases. The CDR3 spans 18 residues. The V segment lost 1 base and the J segment 3 bases; nucleotides outside the gene matches: 13. Germline loops: CDR1 SEHNR, CDR2 FQNEAQ (reference sequence). CDR3 protein: CASSLGEAGGRRDTEAFF. The CDR3 DNA sequence: TGTGCCAGCAGCTTAGGGGAAGCAGGGGGCAGGCGGGACACTGAAGCTTTCTTT.

The chain employs TRBV6-2 or TRBV6-3 and TRBJ1-5; a possible D gene is TRBD1 (6 bases). Germline-derived CDR1 and CDR2 are MNHEY and SVGEGT. This CDR3 contains 13 residues. Trimming took 5 bases from V and 7 from J, leaving 12 bases between them. The CDR3 reads CASSHRGEQPQHF. DNA of the CDR3: TGTGCCAGCAGTCATAGGGGGGAACAGCCCCAGCATTTT.

The chain couples TRBV5-1 to TRBJ1-1; possible D gene TRBD1, 6 bases. Trimming shortened V by 7 bases and J by 6 bases, and 19 bases separated the two germline ends. Looked up from germline, CDR1 is SGHRS and CDR2 is YFSETQ. CDR3 length equals 14 residues. CDR3 sequence reads: CASSPGGGFSEAFF. Here the CDR3 DNA reads TGCGCCAGCTCCCCCGGGGGCGGTTTCTCTGAAGCTTTCTTT.